This TCR beta chain was observed in a study of T cells and copy number aberrations in small-cell lung cancer. Whole-study findings and limits: Sequencing artifacts are a known risk, since all specimens were formalin-fixed paraffin-embedded.

With respect to this clone: What it binds is unknown.

The V gene's germline CDR1 is SGHRS and CDR2 YFSETQ. The CDR3 is 15 residues long. Trimming removed 0 bases at V and 1 base at J, with 8 bases between. Measured with immunoSEQ multiplex PCR; TCRdb has only the in-frame clones, and not every one. Altogether over 6,000 clones are present, less than 85% being singletons, with the ten largest covering 8.8%. The gene calls are TRBV5-1 and TRBJ2-1; the D is unclear. Sequenced sample: tumor tissue. This TCR derives from a man in his fifties or sixties with small cell lung cancer. The CDR3 region has the DNA TGCGCCAGCAGCTTGGAATCTGAATCCTACAATGAGCAGTTCTTC. It translates to CASSLESESYNEQFF.